A selection of T cell receptor beta chains follows, all from one sample in a study of T cell repertoires in cytomegalovirus infection. Their cognate antigens are unknown. TCRdb redid the calling of the reads with MiXCR, one entry per CDR3 protein. The table shows about 150,000 distinct CDR3 sequences, with more than 25% occurring only once. The sample in question was CD8+ T cells from cultured PBMCs, obtained from culture after CMV antigen stimulation. These receptors came from a human donor in good health (CMV status not recorded). Some clones in this sample may be carry-over from other donors' samples. Each CDR3 is given with its conserved first and last residue. D genes are given only for firm matches. Not every row has a clone size; where given, it reads once, few, many or a size class.

>NA|TRBJ2-7|NA|TRBV12-5
TGTGCTAGTGGCCTAAACTACGAGCAGTACTTC
CASGLNYEQYF
>NA|TRBJ1-3|NA|TRBV6-5
TGTGCCAGCAGTTACTCCGGCGGCTCTGGAAACACCATATATTTT
CASSYSGGSGNTIYF
>NA|TRBJ1-1|NA|TRBV7-6
TGTGCCAGCAGCAGCGAGAACACTGAAGCTTTCTTT
CASSSENTEAFF
>NA|TRBJ2-5|NA|TRBV9
TGTGCCAACAGCGGACAGGGAGGGCAAGAGACCCAGTACTTC
CANSGQGGQETQYF
>NA|TRBJ2-1|NA|TRBV6-6
TGTGCCAGCACCTTGGGGGGTCTTCAGTTCTTC
CASTLGGLQFF
>NA|TRBJ2-1|NA|TRBV13
TGTGCCAGCAGCTTAAGGGGGGCCTTCCCCAATGAGCAGTTCTTC
CASSLRGAFPNEQFF
>few|TRBJ2-7|TRBD2|TRBV7-6
TGTGCCAGCAGCCCGGGACTAGCGGGGGGCCACAGCTCCTACGAGCAGTACTTC
CASSPGLAGGHSSYEQYF
>NA|TRBJ2-7|TRBD1|TRBV7-3
TGTGCCAGCAGCCATGGGACAGGGGATACCCCCTACGAGCAGTACTTC
CASSHGTGDTPYEQYF
>few|TRBJ1-3|NA|TRBV28
TGTGCCAGCAGCCTACGACAGATATCTGGAAACACCATATATTTT
CASSLRQISGNTIYF
>few|TRBJ1-2|TRBD1|TRBV20-1
TGCAGTGCTAGTTCTGGACAGGGGCGGAACTATGGCTACACCTTC
CSASSGQGRNYGYTF
>many|TRBJ1-2|NA|TRBV19
TGTGCCAGTATTATGACTCTAGGGGTTCATGGCTACACCTTC
CASIMTLGVHGYTF
>few|TRBJ1-5|NA|TRBV12-3/TRBV12-4
TGTGCCAGCAGCCGTAATTTGGGAAATCAGCCCCAGCATTTT
CASSRNLGNQPQHF
>many|TRBJ1-1|NA|TRBV12-3/TRBV12-4
TGTGCCAGCAGTTTGCAGGGGACGAGGACTGAAGCTTTCTTT
CASSLQGTRTEAFF
>many|TRBJ2-7|NA|TRBV7-9
TGTGCCAGCAGCCTCGACATAAGGGGCTACGAGCAGTACTTC
CASSLDIRGYEQYF
>NA|TRBJ2-2|NA|TRBV7-9
TGTGCCAGCAGCTTCGGGGGTCGCGCCGGGGAGCTGTTTTTT
CASSFGGRAGELFF
>NA|TRBJ2-7|NA|TRBV25-1
TGTGCCAGCAGTGAACCGGACAGTTCCTACGAGCAGTACTTC
CASSEPDSSYEQYF
>few|TRBJ2-5|TRBD1|TRBV2
TGTGCCAGCAGTTCTTCTTTGGACAGGCAAGAGACCCAGTACTTC
CASSSSLDRQETQYF
>few|TRBJ1-1|NA|TRBV28
TGTGCCAGCACCTACACAGGGAACACTGAAGCTTTCTTT
CASTYTGNTEAFF
>NA|TRBJ1-1|TRBD1|TRBV4-1
TGCGCCAGCAGCCAGCAGACAGGGTCGAGCACTGAAGCTTTCTTT
CASSQQTGSSTEAFF
>few|TRBJ1-6|NA|TRBV2
TGTGCCAGCAGTGAATTCGGGGAGCCCTCCTATAATTCACCCCTCCACTTT
CASSEFGEPSYNSPLHF
>NA|TRBJ2-2|TRBD1|TRBV10-2
TGCGCCAGCAGACTCGGGACAGGGACCACCGGGGAGCTGTTTTTT
CASRLGTGTTGELFF
>NA|TRBJ1-1|NA|TRBV12-3/TRBV12-4
TGTGCCAGCAGTTTAATACGAGATGAAGCTTTCTTT
CASSLIRDEAFF
>NA|TRBJ2-4|NA|TRBV6-2/TRBV6-3
TGTGCCAGCAGTTACTTCGGGCAGAAAAACATTCAGTACTTC
CASSYFGQKNIQYF
>few|TRBJ1-1|NA|TRBV11-2
TGTGCCAGCAGCCTAGGGGTGAATATGAACACTGAAGCTTTCTTT
CASSLGVNMNTEAFF
>few|TRBJ1-2|TRBD1|TRBV12-3/TRBV12-4
TGTGCCAGCAGTTCACAGGGGATGGCCTATGGCTACACCTTC
CASSSQGMAYGYTF
>NA|TRBJ2-3|NA|TRBV15
TGTGCCACCAGCAGAGAACAGGAGGGAGCAGATACGCAGTATTTT
CATSREQEGADTQYF
>few|TRBJ2-5|TRBD2|TRBV28
TGTGCCAGCAGTTTCGCGGGGGGTGTGCGAGAGACCCAGTACTTC
CASSFAGGVRETQYF
>NA|TRBJ2-1|NA|TRBV14
TGTGCCAGCAGCCCCTGGGGGGCTCTCTCCAATGAGCAGTTCTTC
CASSPWGALSNEQFF
>few|TRBJ1-5|NA|TRBV12-5
TGTGCTAGTGGTTTGGTAAGAGGGGGGCGAAGCAATCAGCCCCAGCATTTT
CASGLVRGGRSNQPQHF
>few|TRBJ1-2|TRBD1|TRBV27
TGTGCCAGCAGTGAGGGGGCAGGCTATGGCTACACCTTC
CASSEGAGYGYTF
>many|TRBJ2-1|TRBD2|TRBV7-9
TGTGCCAGCAGCTCTAGCGGGGGGGCCGTTGAGCAGTTCTTC
CASSSSGGAVEQFF
>NA|TRBJ2-5|TRBD2|TRBV11-2
TGTGCCAGCAGCTTAGGTGATAGCGGGGGGGTCGGGGAGACCCAGTACTTC
CASSLGDSGGVGETQYF
>NA|TRBJ2-7|TRBD1|TRBV7-8
TGTGCCAGCAGCTTAGACCCCGGGACAGGGGGTTACGAGCAGTACTTC
CASSLDPGTGGYEQYF
>many|TRBJ2-1|NA|TRBV19
TGTGCCAGTAGTATCCAGGGTCCCAATGAGCAGTTCTTC
CASSIQGPNEQFF
>NA|TRBJ1-5|NA|TRBV4-2
TGTGCCAGCAGCCAAGATCTAGGGATGAATCAGCCCCAGCATTTT
CASSQDLGMNQPQHF
>few|TRBJ1-6|NA|TRBV7-8
TGTGCCAGCAGCATCAGTCTACAGAACCTCCCCCTCCACTTT
CASSISLQNLPLHF
>NA|TRBJ2-1|TRBD2|TRBV11-2
TGTGCCAGCAGCTTAGAAGGACTAGCGGAGTCCTACAATGAGCAGTTCTTC
CASSLEGLAESYNEQFF